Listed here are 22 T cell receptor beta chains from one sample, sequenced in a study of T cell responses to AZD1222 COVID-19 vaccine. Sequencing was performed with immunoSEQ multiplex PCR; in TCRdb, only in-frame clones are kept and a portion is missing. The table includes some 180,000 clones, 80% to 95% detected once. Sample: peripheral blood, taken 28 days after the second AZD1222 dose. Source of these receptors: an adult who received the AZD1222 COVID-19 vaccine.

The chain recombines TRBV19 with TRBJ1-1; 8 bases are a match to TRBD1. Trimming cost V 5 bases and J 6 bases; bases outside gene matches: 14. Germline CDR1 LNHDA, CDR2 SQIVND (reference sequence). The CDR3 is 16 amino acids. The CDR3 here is CASSAETGVPGAEAFF. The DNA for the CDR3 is TGTGCCAGTAGTGCGGAGACAGGGGTTCCGGGGGCTGAAGCTTTCTTT.

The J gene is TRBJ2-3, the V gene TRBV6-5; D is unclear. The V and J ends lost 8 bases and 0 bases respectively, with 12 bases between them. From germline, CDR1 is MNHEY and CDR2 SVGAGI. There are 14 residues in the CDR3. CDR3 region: CASGRSLSTDTQYF. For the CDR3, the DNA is TGTGCCAGCGGGCGGAGCCTTAGCACAGATACGCAGTATTTT.

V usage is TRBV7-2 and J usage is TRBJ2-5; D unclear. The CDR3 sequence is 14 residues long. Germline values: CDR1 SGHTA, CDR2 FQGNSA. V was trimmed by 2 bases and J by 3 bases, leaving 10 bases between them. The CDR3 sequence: CASSLYGSEETQYF. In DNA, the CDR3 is TGTGCCAGCAGCTTATATGGCAGTGAAGAGACCCAGTACTTC.

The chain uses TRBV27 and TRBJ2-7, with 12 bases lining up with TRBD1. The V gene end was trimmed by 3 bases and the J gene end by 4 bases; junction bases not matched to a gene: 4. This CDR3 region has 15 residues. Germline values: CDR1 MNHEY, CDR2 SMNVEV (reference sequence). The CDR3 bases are TGTGCCAGCAGTTTTTGGGGACAGGGGGCGTACGAGCAGTACTTC. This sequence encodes CASSFWGQGAYEQYF.

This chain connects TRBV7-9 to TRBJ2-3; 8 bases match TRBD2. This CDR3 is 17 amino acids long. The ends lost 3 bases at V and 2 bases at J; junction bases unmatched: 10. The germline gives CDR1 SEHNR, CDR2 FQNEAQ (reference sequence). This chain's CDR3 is CASSLSGSGGSTDTQYF. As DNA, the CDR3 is TGTGCCAGCAGCTTGAGCGGGAGCGGGGGTTCCACAGATACGCAGTATTTT.

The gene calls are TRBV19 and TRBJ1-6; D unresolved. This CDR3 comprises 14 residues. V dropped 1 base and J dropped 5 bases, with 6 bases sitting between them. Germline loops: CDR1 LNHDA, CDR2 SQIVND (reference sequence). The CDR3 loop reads CASSIGDHNSPLHF. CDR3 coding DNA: TGTGCCAGTAGTATAGGGGATCATAATTCACCCCTCCACTTT.

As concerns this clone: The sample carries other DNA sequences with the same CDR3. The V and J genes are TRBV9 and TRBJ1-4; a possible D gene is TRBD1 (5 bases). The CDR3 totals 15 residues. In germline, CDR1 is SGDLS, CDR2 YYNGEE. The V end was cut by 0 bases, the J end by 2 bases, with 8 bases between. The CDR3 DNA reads TGTGCCAGCAGCGTAGGAGGGACGACTAATGAAAAACTGTTTTTT. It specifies CASSVGGTTNEKLFF.

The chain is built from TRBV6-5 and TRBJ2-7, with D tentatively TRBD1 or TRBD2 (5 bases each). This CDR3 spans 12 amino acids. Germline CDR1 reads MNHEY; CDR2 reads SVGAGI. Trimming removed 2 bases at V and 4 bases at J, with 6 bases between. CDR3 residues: CASSYEGYEQYF. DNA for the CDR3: TGTGCCAGCAGTTACGAGGGGTACGAGCAGTACTTC.

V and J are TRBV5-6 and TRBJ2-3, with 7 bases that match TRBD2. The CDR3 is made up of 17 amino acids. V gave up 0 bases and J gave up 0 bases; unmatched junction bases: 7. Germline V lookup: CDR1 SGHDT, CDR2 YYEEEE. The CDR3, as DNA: TGTGCCAGCAGCTTGGTGGCTAGCGGACTAAGCACAGATACGCAGTATTTT. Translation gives CASSLVASGLSTDTQYF. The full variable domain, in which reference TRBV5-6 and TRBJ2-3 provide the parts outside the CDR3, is DAGVTQSPTHLIKTRGQQVTLRCSPKSGHDTVSWYQQALGQGPQFIFQYYEEEERQRGNFPDRFSGHQFPNYSSELNVNALLLGDSALYLCASSLVASGLSTDTQYFGPGTRLTVL.

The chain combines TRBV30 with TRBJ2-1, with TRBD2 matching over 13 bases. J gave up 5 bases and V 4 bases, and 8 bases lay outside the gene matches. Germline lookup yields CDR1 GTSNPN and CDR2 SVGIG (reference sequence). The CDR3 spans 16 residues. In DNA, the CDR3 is TGTGCCTGGACTATCGGGACTAGCGGGGCCCACAATGAGCAGTTCTTC. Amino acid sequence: CAWTIGTSGAHNEQFF.

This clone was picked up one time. CDR3 in DNA: TGTGCCACCAGGAGATCAGGGACCAATCAGCCCCAGCATTTT. Amino acid sequence: CATRRSGTNQPQHF. The chain uses TRBV15 and TRBJ1-5; maybe TRBD1 (5 bases). CDR1 and CDR2 from the germline V gene are LNHNV and YYDKDF (reference sequence). The CDR3 sequence is 14 residues long. Trimming took off 6 bases at V and 3 bases at J, with 12 bases between the two ends.

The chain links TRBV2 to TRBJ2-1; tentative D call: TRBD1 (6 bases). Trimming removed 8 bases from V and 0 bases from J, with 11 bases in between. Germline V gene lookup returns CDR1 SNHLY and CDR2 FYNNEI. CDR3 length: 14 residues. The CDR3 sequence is CASGGKSSYNEQFF. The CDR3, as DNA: TGTGCCAGCGGGGGCAAAAGCTCCTACAATGAGCAGTTCTTC.

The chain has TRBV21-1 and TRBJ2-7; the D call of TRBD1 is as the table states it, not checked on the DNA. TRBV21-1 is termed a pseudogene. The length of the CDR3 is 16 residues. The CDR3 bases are TGTGCCAGCAGCAGCCACCCGGGACAGGTGAGGTACGAGCAGTACTTC. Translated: CASSSHPGQVRYEQYF.

The CDR3 here is CASQPYNSPLHF. Here the CDR3 DNA reads TGTGCAAGCCAGCCTTATAATTCACCCCTCCACTTT. The J gene is TRBJ1-6, the V gene TRBV12-2. TRBV12-2 is reported as a pseudogene. The CDR3 is made up of 12 amino acids.

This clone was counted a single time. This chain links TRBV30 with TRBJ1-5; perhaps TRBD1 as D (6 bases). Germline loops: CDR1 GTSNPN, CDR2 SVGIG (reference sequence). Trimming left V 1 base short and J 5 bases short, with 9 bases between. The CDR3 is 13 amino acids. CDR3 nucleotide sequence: TGTGCCTGGAGTGGGACAGACTATCAGCCCCAGCATTTT. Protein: CAWSGTDYQPQHF.

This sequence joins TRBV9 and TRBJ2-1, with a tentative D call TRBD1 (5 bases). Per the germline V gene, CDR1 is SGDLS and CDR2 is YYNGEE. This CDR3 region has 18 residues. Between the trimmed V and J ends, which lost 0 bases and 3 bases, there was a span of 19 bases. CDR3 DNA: TGTGCCAGCAGCGTAGCTCTAGACCCCCAGGGCCTCTACAATGAGCAGTTCTTC. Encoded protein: CASSVALDPQGLYNEQFF.

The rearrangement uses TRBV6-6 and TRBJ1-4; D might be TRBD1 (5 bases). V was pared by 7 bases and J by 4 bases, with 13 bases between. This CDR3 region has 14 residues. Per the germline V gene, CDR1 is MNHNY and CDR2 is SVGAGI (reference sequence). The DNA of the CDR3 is TGTGCCAGCAAAGGGGCACTATTTAATGAAAAACTGTTTTTT. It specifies CASKGALFNEKLFF.

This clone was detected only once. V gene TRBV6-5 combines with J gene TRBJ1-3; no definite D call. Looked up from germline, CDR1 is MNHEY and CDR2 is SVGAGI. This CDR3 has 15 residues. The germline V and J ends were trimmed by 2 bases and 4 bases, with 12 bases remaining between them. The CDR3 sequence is CASSYTRSEGNTIYF. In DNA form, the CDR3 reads TGTGCCAGCAGTTACACACGGAGCGAGGGAAACACCATATATTTT.

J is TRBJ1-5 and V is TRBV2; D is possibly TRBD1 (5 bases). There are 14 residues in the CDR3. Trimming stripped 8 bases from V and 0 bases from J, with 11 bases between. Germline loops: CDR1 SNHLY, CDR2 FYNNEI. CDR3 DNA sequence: TGTGCCAGCCGGGGCGGATATAGCAATCAGCCCCAGCATTTT. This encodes CASRGGYSNQPQHF. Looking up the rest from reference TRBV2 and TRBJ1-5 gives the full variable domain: EPEVTQTPSHQVTQMGQEVILRCVPISNHLYFYWYRQILGQKVEFLVSFYNNEISEKSEIFDDQFSVERPDGSNFTLKIRSTKLEDSAMYFCASRGGYSNQPQHFGDGTRLSIL.

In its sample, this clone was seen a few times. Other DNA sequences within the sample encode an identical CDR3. CDR3 loop: CASSPRTDSGNTIYF. The DNA for the CDR3 is TGTGCCAGCTCACCTCGGACAGACTCTGGAAACACCATATATTTT. The J gene is TRBJ1-3, the V gene TRBV18, with D possibly matching TRBD1 (6 bases). This CDR3 is 15 amino acids long. Germline V lookup: CDR1 KGHSH, CDR2 LQKENI. The V gene lost 3 bases and the J gene lost 0 bases, with 9 bases spanning the gap.

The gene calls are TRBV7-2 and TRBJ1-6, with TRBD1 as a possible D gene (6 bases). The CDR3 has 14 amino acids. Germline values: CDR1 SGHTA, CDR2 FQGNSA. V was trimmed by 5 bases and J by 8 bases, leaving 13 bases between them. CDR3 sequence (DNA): TGTGCCAGCAGCAGAGAGGGGGGTTATTCACCCCTCCACTTT. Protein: CASSREGGYSPLHF.

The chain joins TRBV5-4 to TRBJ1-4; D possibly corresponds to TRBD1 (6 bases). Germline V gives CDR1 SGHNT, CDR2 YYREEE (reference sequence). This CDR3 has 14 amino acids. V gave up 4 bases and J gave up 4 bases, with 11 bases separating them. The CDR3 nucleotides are TGTGCCAGCAGCAAGGGCAGGGGTAATGAAAAACTGTTTTTT. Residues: CASSKGRGNEKLFF.